The 5 T cell receptor beta chains presented below share a single source sample, sequenced in a study of beta chain features in type 1 diabetes. Findings and caveats of the study: Shortening of TCRB CDR3s, moderate but significant, appeared in all four CD4+ subsets of Type 1 diabetes patients.

These receptors lack a known antigen. Sequenced material consisted of expressed TCRB transcripts (all of the isolated RNA was reverse transcribed). Profiling relied on immunoSEQ multiplex PCR, and the TCRdb table lists in-frame clones only, not all of them. The sample lists around 97,000 clones, 28% occurring once. Sequenced material: central memory CD4+ T cells from blood. The receptors shown here come from a woman between 18 and 29 years old with type 1 diabetes.

The V and J genes are TRBV27 and TRBJ2-1, with 10 positions matching TRBD2. The CDR3 runs to 16 residues. CDR1 is MNHEY and CDR2 is SMNVEV in the germline V gene (reference sequence). V lost 6 bases, J lost 4 bases, and 9 bases stayed unmatched. The CDR3 spells CASRGASGSSYNEQFF. The CDR3 nucleotides read TGTGCCAGCAGAGGCGCTAGCGGGAGTTCTTACAATGAGCAGTTCTTC.

The chain is built from TRBV19 and TRBJ2-3, with 8 nucleotides matching TRBD1. The CDR3 totals 15 residues. The ends lost 5 bases at V and 3 bases at J; junction bases unmatched: 7. Per germline, CDR1 LNHDA and CDR2 SQIVND (reference sequence). This chain's CDR3 is CASSPLTGETDTQYF. Written as DNA, the CDR3 is TGTGCCAGTAGTCCTCTGACAGGGGAAACAGATACGCAGTATTTT. Full variable domain (outside the CDR3, taken from reference TRBV19 and TRBJ2-3): DGGITQSPKYLFRKEGQNVTLSCEQNLNHDAMYWYRQDPGQGLRLIYYSQIVNDFQKGDIAEGYSVSREKKESFPLTVTSAQKNPTAFYLCASSPLTGETDTQYFGPGTRLTVL.

V is TRBV5-4 and J is TRBJ2-7; 7 positions agree with TRBD2. Germline V gene lookup returns CDR1 SGHNT and CDR2 YYREEE (reference sequence). The CDR3 length is 14 residues. The V segment lost 6 bases and the J segment 3 bases; nucleotides outside the gene matches: 9. The CDR3: CASTPSGSSYEQYF. DNA of the CDR3: TGTGCCAGCACCCCTAGCGGCTCTAGCTACGAGCAGTACTTC. Based on the CDR3 plus reference TRBV5-4 and TRBJ2-7, the full variable domain is ETGVTQSPTHLIKTRGQQVTLRCSSQSGHNTVSWYQQALGQGPQFIFQYYREEENGRGNFPPRFSGLQFPNYSSELNVNALELDDSALYLCASTPSGSSYEQYFGPGTRLTVT.

The chain carries TRBV29-1 and TRBJ1-3; no reliable D call. The CDR3 has 12 residues. The ends were cut back, 4 bases at V and 2 bases at J, with 6 bases in the middle. The V gene's germline CDR1 is SQVTM and CDR2 ANQGSEA. The CDR3 DNA follows: TGCAGCGTTGGAACAGCTGGAAACACCATATATTTT. Protein sequence: CSVGTAGNTIYF.

The chain has TRBV28 and TRBJ2-1, with 15 bases aligning to TRBD2. Germline lookup yields CDR1 MDHEN and CDR2 SYDVKM. The CDR3 spans 18 residues. Trimming removed 5 bases from V and 7 bases from J; junction bases left unmatched: 12. DNA of the CDR3: TGTGCCAGCAGTCACAAGCCGGGACTAGCGGGAGGAGGGAATGAGCAGTTCTTC. As protein: CASSHKPGLAGGGNEQFF.